This T cell receptor beta chain was observed in a study of cytomegalovirus exposure and HLA in healthy donors. With regard to this clone: Its antigen is not identified.

Notes on the study in general: Through in vitro validation, three CMV-associated chains were shown to be specific for CMV antigens. Cytomegalovirus status, reportedly, was diagnosed with high specificity and sensitivity by the classifier.

The PCR had 60 Vbeta and 13 Jbeta primers. The assay was immunoSEQ multiplex PCR, and TCRdb's table has in-frame clones only and misses some. This sample has approximately 200,000 clones, with 81% found just once. Trimming left V 3 bases short and J 5 bases short, with 13 bases between. CDR1 and CDR2 (germline): SGHAT, FQNNGV. The CDR3 has 14 amino acids. The gene calls are TRBV11-2 and TRBJ2-5; D might be TRBD1 (6 bases). Material: PBMCs. The receptor was isolated from a woman between 18 and 29 years old in good health and CMV-seropositive. The DNA for the CDR3 is TGTGCCAGCAGCTTCACACAGGGCACGGAGACCCAGTACTTC. This gives the protein CASSFTQGTETQYF.